This is a list of T cell receptor beta chains from one sample in a study of spatial heterogeneity in lung cancer. Using its own MiXCR run on the 5' RACE reads, TCRdb lists one record per CDR3 protein. The sample carries 60,000 to 65,000 distinct CDR3 sequences, 8.4% recorded once. The material was PBMCs, obtained at surgery. The receptors stem from a female donor with early-stage non-small cell lung cancer. The CDR3 runs from the conserved cysteine through the conserved F or W. D genes are given only for firm matches. Rows give clone size only sometimes, using once, few, many, or a class for an expanded clone.

cdr3_nt: TGCGCCAGCAGCGGTCCCGGGCAGGGTGGTGAAAAACTGTTTTTT; cdr3_aa: CASSGPGQGGEKLFF; d_call: NA; j_call: TRBJ1-4; v_call: TRBV5-1; clone_size: few
cdr3_nt: TGTGCCAGCTCACCCCTACTCCTGTCGGAGGAGACCCAGTACTTC; cdr3_aa: CASSPLLLSEETQYF; d_call: NA; j_call: TRBJ2-5; v_call: TRBV18; clone_size: NA
cdr3_nt: TGCGCCAGCACCCCGGACAGGACAACAGGTTCACCCCTCCACTTT; cdr3_aa: CASTPDRTTGSPLHF; d_call: TRBD1; j_call: TRBJ1-6; v_call: TRBV5-1; clone_size: once
cdr3_nt: TGTGCCAGCAGCCAAGTATCTGGGGCCAACGTCCTGACTTTC; cdr3_aa: CASSQVSGANVLTF; d_call: NA; j_call: TRBJ2-6; v_call: TRBV28; clone_size: few
cdr3_nt: TGTGCCAGCAGCCAAGATTCCGCAGGCAATCAGCCCCAGCATTTT; cdr3_aa: CASSQDSAGNQPQHF; d_call: NA; j_call: TRBJ1-5; v_call: TRBV3-1; clone_size: NA
cdr3_nt: TGTGCCAGCACCTTGCAGTTGGTCACCGGGGAGCTGTTTTTT; cdr3_aa: CASTLQLVTGELFF; d_call: NA; j_call: TRBJ2-2; v_call: TRBV11-2; clone_size: NA
cdr3_nt: TGTGCCAGCAGCCCAATTACTGCCTACGGGGATGAGCAGTTCTTC; cdr3_aa: CASSPITAYGDEQFF; d_call: NA; j_call: TRBJ2-1; v_call: TRBV7-9; clone_size: many
cdr3_nt: TGTGCCAGCAGTGCGGTCAAAAGGGGGACAGCGGACAATGAGCAGTTCTTC; cdr3_aa: CASSAVKRGTADNEQFF; d_call: TRBD1; j_call: TRBJ2-1; v_call: TRBV6-6; clone_size: few
cdr3_nt: TGTGCCAGCAGTCAGGGACCGAACACCGGGGAGCTGTTTTTT; cdr3_aa: CASSQGPNTGELFF; d_call: NA; j_call: TRBJ2-2; v_call: TRBV12-3/TRBV12-4; clone_size: many
cdr3_nt: TGTGCAAAAGGCGGGGAGTACACTGAAGCTTTCTTT; cdr3_aa: CAKGGEYTEAFF; d_call: NA; j_call: TRBJ1-1; v_call: TRBV2; clone_size: many
cdr3_nt: TGCGCCAGCAGCCCCGAGACAGGGAGGGCCTCTGAAGCTTTCTTT; cdr3_aa: CASSPETGRASEAFF; d_call: TRBD1; j_call: TRBJ1-1; v_call: TRBV5-1; clone_size: few
cdr3_nt: TGTGCCAGCAGCGTAGGGGGTCAGTCCTACGAGCAGTACTTC; cdr3_aa: CASSVGGQSYEQYF; d_call: NA; j_call: TRBJ2-7; v_call: TRBV9; clone_size: NA
cdr3_nt: TGTGCCAGCAGCGAGGCAGATACGCAGTATTTT; cdr3_aa: CASSEADTQYF; d_call: NA; j_call: TRBJ2-3; v_call: TRBV3-1; clone_size: many
cdr3_nt: TGTGCCAGCAGTACGCCGGGCCGCGGGGAGACCCAGTACTTC; cdr3_aa: CASSTPGRGETQYF; d_call: NA; j_call: TRBJ2-5; v_call: TRBV6-5; clone_size: many
cdr3_nt: TGCGCCAGCAGCTTGTTCGCTAACCAAGAGACCCAGTACTTC; cdr3_aa: CASSLFANQETQYF; d_call: NA; j_call: TRBJ2-5; v_call: TRBV5-1; clone_size: many
cdr3_nt: TGTGCCAGCAGCAAAGCGGGACAGGGAGCCTGTTACGAGCAGTACTTC; cdr3_aa: CASSKAGQGACYEQYF; d_call: NA; j_call: TRBJ2-7; v_call: TRBV21-1; clone_size: many
cdr3_nt: TGTGCCAGCAGCCCCCAGGGAGGGTTCGAAGCTTTCTTT; cdr3_aa: CASSPQGGFEAFF; d_call: NA; j_call: TRBJ1-1; v_call: TRBV7-3; clone_size: few
cdr3_nt: TGCGCCAGCAGCCACCCGCAAGAGACCCAGTACTTC; cdr3_aa: CASSHPQETQYF; d_call: NA; j_call: TRBJ2-5; v_call: TRBV5-1; clone_size: NA
cdr3_nt: TGCGCCAGCAGCGTCGGGGGGGCGAACACCGGGGAGCTGTTTTTT; cdr3_aa: CASSVGGANTGELFF; d_call: TRBD2; j_call: TRBJ2-2; v_call: TRBV5-1; clone_size: NA
cdr3_nt: TGCGCCAGCACCGACGGGGGCCCAGATACGCAGTATTTT; cdr3_aa: CASTDGGPDTQYF; d_call: NA; j_call: TRBJ2-3; v_call: TRBV5-1; clone_size: many
cdr3_nt: TGTGCCAGCAGCTTAGTCGCAGGGGACACTGAAGCTTTCTTT; cdr3_aa: CASSLVAGDTEAFF; d_call: NA; j_call: TRBJ1-1; v_call: TRBV7-9; clone_size: NA
cdr3_nt: TGTGCCAGCAGCCCTGACAGGGGGACTGGAAACACCATATATTTT; cdr3_aa: CASSPDRGTGNTIYF; d_call: TRBD1; j_call: TRBJ1-3; v_call: TRBV7-6; clone_size: few
cdr3_nt: TGCAGTGCCATCCGGCTAACCTCCTACAATGAGCAGTTCTTC; cdr3_aa: CSAIRLTSYNEQFF; d_call: NA; j_call: TRBJ2-1; v_call: TRBV20-1; clone_size: NA
cdr3_nt: TGTGCCGTTCAGGGAAACAGTCAGCCCCAGCATTTT; cdr3_aa: CAVQGNSQPQHF; d_call: NA; j_call: TRBJ1-5; v_call: TRBV19; clone_size: NA
cdr3_nt: TGTGCCAGCAGCTTCGGGCCCAGCTCTGGAAACACCATATATTTT; cdr3_aa: CASSFGPSSGNTIYF; d_call: NA; j_call: TRBJ1-3; v_call: TRBV5-6; clone_size: many
cdr3_nt: TGCGCCAGCACCGGAGGGGGGGCGGGCACTGAAGCTTTCTTT; cdr3_aa: CASTGGGAGTEAFF; d_call: NA; j_call: TRBJ1-1; v_call: TRBV5-1; clone_size: few
cdr3_nt: TGCGCCAGCAGCTTGGTGTTTGGCAGTTACACAGATACGCAGTATTTT; cdr3_aa: CASSLVFGSYTDTQYF; d_call: NA; j_call: TRBJ2-3; v_call: TRBV5-1; clone_size: few
cdr3_nt: TGTGCCAGCAGCTCCTACCGGAACAGGGAAACAGATACGCAGTATTTT; cdr3_aa: CASSSYRNRETDTQYF; d_call: NA; j_call: TRBJ2-3; v_call: TRBV11-1; clone_size: NA
cdr3_nt: TGTGCCAGCAGGGACAGGGAATCGTTCCACGAGCAGTACTTC; cdr3_aa: CASRDRESFHEQYF; d_call: TRBD1; j_call: TRBJ2-7; v_call: TRBV28; clone_size: many